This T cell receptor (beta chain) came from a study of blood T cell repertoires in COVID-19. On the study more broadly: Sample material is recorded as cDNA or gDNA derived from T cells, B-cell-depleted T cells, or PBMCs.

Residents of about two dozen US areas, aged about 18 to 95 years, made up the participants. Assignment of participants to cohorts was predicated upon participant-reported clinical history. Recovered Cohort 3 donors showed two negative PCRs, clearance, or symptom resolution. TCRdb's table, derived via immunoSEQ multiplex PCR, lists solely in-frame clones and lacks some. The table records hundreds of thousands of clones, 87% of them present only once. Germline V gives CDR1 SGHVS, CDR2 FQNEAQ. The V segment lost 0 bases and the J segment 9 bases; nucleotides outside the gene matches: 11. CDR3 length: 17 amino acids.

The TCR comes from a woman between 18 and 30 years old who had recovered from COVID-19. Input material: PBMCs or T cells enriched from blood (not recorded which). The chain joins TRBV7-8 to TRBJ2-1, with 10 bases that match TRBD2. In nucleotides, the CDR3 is TGTGCCAGCAGCTTAGCGTTAAGCGGGAGGGCTGGGATTGAGCAGTTCTTC. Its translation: CASSLALSGRAGIEQFF. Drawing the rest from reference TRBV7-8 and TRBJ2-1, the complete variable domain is GAGVSQSPRYKVAKRGQDVALRCDPISGHVSLFWYQQALGQGPEFLTYFQNEAQLDKSGLPSDRFFAERPEGSVSTLKIQRTQQEDSAVYLCASSLALSGRAGIEQFFGPGTRLTVL.